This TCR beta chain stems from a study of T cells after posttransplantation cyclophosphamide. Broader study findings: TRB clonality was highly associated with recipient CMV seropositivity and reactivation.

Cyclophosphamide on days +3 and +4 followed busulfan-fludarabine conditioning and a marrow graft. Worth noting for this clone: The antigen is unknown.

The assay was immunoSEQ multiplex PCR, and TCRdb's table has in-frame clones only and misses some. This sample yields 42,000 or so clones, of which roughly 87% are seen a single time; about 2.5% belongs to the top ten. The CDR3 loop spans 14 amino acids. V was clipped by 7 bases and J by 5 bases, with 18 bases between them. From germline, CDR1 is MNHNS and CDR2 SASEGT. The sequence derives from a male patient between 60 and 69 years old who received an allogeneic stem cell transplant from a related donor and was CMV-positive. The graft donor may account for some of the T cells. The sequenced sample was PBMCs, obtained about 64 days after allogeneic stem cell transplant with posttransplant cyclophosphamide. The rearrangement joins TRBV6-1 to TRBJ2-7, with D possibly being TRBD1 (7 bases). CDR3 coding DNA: TGTGCCAGCAAACAGACAGGGAGGCTCGACGAGCAGTACGTC. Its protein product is CASKQTGRLDEQYV.